This T cell receptor (beta chain) originates from a study of blood T cell repertoires in COVID-19. As for the study in general: The United States, Italy and Spain provided the acute and convalescent COVID-19 samples. Nucleic acid was either cDNA or gDNA, and it came from T cells, B-cell-depleted T cells, or PBMCs.

Germline assignment: CDR1 SGHRS and CDR2 YFSETQ. Trimming took 0 bases from V and 6 from J, leaving 10 bases between them. The CDR3 runs 13 residues. Assay used: immunoSEQ multiplex PCR; TCRdb lists only in-frame clones, some missing. The sample lists 100,000 to 150,000 clones, around four fifths occurring once. The chain links TRBV5-1 to TRBJ2-7; tentative D call: TRBD1 (6 bases). This receptor was taken from a man aged 55-75 years with acute or convalescent COVID-19. The material sequenced was peripheral blood. In DNA form, the CDR3 reads TGCGCCAGCAGCTTGGATAGGGGGATCGAGCAGTACTTC. It translates to CASSLDRGIEQYF.